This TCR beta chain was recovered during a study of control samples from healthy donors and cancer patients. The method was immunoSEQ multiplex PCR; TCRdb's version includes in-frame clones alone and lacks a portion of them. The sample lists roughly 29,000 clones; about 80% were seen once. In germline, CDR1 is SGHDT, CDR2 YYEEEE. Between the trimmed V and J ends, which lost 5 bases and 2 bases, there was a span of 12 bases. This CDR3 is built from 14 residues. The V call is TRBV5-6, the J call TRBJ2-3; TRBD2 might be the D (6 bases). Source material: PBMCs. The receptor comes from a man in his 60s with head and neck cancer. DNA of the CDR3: TGTGCCAGCAGGGAGGGGACTGTCACAGATACGCAGTATTTT. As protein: CASREGTVTDTQYF. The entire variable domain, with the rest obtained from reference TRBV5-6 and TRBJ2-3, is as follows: DAGVTQSPTHLIKTRGQQVTLRCSPKSGHDTVSWYQQALGQGPQFIFQYYEEEERQRGNFPDRFSGHQFPNYSSELNVNALLLGDSALYLCASREGTVTDTQYFGPGTRLTVL.